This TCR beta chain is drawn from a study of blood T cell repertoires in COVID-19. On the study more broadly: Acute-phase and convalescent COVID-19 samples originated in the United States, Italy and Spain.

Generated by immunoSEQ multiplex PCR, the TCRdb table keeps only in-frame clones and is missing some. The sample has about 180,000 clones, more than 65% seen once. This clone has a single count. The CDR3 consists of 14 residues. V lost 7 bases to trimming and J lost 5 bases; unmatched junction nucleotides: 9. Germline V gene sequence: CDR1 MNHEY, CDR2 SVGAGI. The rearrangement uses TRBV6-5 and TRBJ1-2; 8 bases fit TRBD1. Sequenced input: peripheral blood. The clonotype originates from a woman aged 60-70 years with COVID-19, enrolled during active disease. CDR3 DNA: TGTGCCAGCACCCGAGACAGGGGTAGATATGGCTACACCTTC. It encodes CASTRDRGRYGYTF.